Listed here are 22 T cell receptor beta chains from one sample, sequenced in a study of blood T cell repertoires in COVID-19. Repertoires were generated with immunoSEQ multiplex PCR, while TCRdb's copy carries only in-frame clones and drops some. The table records tens of thousands of clones, over 80% of them present only once. Specimen: peripheral blood. These receptors all come from a man in his fifties with acute or convalescent COVID-19.

The sample holds one count of this clone. The chain recombines TRBV7-2 with TRBJ2-6; D gene ambiguous. This CDR3 comprises 15 residues. Trimming shortened V by 5 bases and J by 2 bases, and 10 bases separated the two germline ends. The germline gives CDR1 SGHTA, CDR2 FQGNSA. DNA for the CDR3: TGTGCCAGCAGCATCCGGTTGGCTGGGGCCAACGTCCTGACTTTC. Translation: CASSIRLAGANVLTF.

The V and J genes are TRBV7-2 and TRBJ2-6; no reliable D call. CDR1 is SGHTA, CDR2 FQGNSA, per germline. V dropped 0 bases and J dropped 0 bases, with 3 bases sitting between them. The CDR3 spans 15 residues. DNA of the CDR3: TGTGCCAGCAGCTTAGCGCGCTCTGGGGCCAACGTCCTGACTTTC. Translation: CASSLARSGANVLTF.

The J gene is TRBJ1-2, the V gene TRBV25-1, with 11 bases lining up with TRBD1. CDR1 MGHDK and CDR2 SYGVNS come from the germline V gene. The CDR3 runs to 16 residues. With V trimmed by 3 bases and J by 2 bases, 5 bases remained unmatched. CDR3: CASSDSGQGANYGYTF. DNA for the CDR3: TGTGCCAGCAGTGATTCTGGACAGGGGGCAAACTATGGCTACACCTTC.

The CDR3 DNA reads TGTGCCAGCAGCCGGGACAGGGGAGCGTCACCCCTCCACTTT. Protein sequence: CASSRDRGASPLHF. This chain joins TRBV11-3 and TRBJ1-6; TRBD1 aligns across 10 bases. The CDR3 length is 14 residues. V gave up 5 bases and J gave up 10 bases; unmatched junction bases: 5. Germline CDR1 is SGHNT and CDR2 is YENEEA.

V usage is TRBV6-2 or TRBV6-3 and J usage is TRBJ1-2; a possible D gene is TRBD1 (6 bases). The germline V and J ends were trimmed by 5 bases and 1 base, with 11 bases remaining between them. CDR1 is MNHEY and CDR2 is SVGEGT in the germline V gene. This CDR3 contains 14 residues. The CDR3 nucleotides read TGTGCCAGCAGTACGACAGGAGATAACTATGGCTACACCTTC. The encoded protein is CASSTTGDNYGYTF.

This sequence joins TRBV2 and TRBJ1-5; tentatively, D is TRBD1 (6 bases). From germline, CDR1 is SNHLY and CDR2 FYNNEI. The CDR3 is made up of 15 amino acids. The V end lost 6 bases, the J end lost 3 bases, and 15 bases lay between the germline ends. This CDR3 reads CASSMIQGFNQPQHF. CDR3 DNA: TGTGCCAGCAGCATGATTCAGGGGTTCAATCAGCCCCAGCATTTT.

This chain joins TRBV10-2 and TRBJ1-1; D is perhaps TRBD1 (6 bases). Germline V gene data show CDR1 as WSHSY and CDR2 as SAAADI. CDR3 length equals 14 residues. V gave up 2 bases and J gave up 0 bases, with 7 bases separating them. CDR3 sequence reads: CASSEEGVNTEAFF. CDR3 coding DNA: TGCGCCAGCAGTGAGGAGGGGGTGAACACTGAAGCTTTCTTT.

This clone was found once. The chain uses TRBV28 and TRBJ2-2; D not certain. Per germline, CDR1 MDHEN and CDR2 SYDVKM. The CDR3 loop spans 15 amino acids. Trimming took 3 bases from V and 2 from J, leaving 10 bases between them. The CDR3 DNA is TGTGCCAGCAGTTTCGGCGGCCCAAACACCGGGGAGCTGTTTTTT. Translated: CASSFGGPNTGELFF. The entire variable domain, with the rest obtained from reference TRBV28 and TRBJ2-2, is as follows: DVKVTQSSRYLVKRTGEKVFLECVQDMDHENMFWYRQDPGLGLRLIYFSYDVKMKEKGDIPEGYSVSREKKERFSLILESASTNQTSMYLCASSFGGPNTGELFFGEGSRLTVL.

The genes are TRBV27 and TRBJ2-7; TRBD1 aligns across 8 bases. The J segment lost 0 bases and the V segment lost 6 bases, leaving 1 base of the junction unmatched. The CDR3 extends over 13 amino acids. Germline-derived CDR1 and CDR2 are MNHEY and SMNVEV (reference sequence). CDR3 sequence reads: CASRTGGSYEQYF. For the CDR3, the DNA is TGTGCCAGCAGAACAGGGGGCTCCTACGAGCAGTACTTC.

The chain links TRBV10-3 to TRBJ2-7; D might be TRBD2 (6 bases). V lost 11 bases to trimming and J lost 5 bases, with 13 bases between them. Germline loops: CDR1 ENHRY, CDR2 SYGVKD. The length of the CDR3 is 11 residues. The CDR3: CALGGGDEQYF. In nucleotides, the CDR3 is TGTGCCCTGGGGGGAGGCGACGAGCAGTACTTC.

The chain employs TRBV11-2 and TRBJ2-7, with D perhaps matching TRBD2 (7 bases). Germline CDR1 and CDR2: SGHAT and FQNNGV. Between the trimmed V and J ends, which lost 5 bases and 0 bases, there was a span of 17 bases. This CDR3 has 16 amino acids. The CDR3 sequence is CASSRGGGPSSYEQYF. The CDR3 DNA sequence: TGTGCCAGCAGCCGAGGGGGGGGCCCTAGCTCCTACGAGCAGTACTTC.

The V and J genes are TRBV19 and TRBJ2-7, with 9 bases that match TRBD2. Trimming cost V 2 bases and J 2 bases; bases outside gene matches: 4. Germline CDR1 reads LNHDA; CDR2 reads SQIVND (reference sequence). There are 15 residues in the CDR3. For the CDR3, the DNA is TGTGCCAGTAGTATAAGGCTAGCGGGACCCTACGAGCAGTACTTC. Its translation is CASSIRLAGPYEQYF.

The genes are TRBV20-1 and TRBJ2-7, with D hard to call. The CDR3 length is 11 residues. Trimming shortened V by 6 bases and J by 3 bases, and 9 bases separated the two germline ends. Germline CDR1 DFQATT, CDR2 SNEGSKA (reference sequence). The DNA of the CDR3 is TGCAGTGCCCGTGGCAGCTACGAGCAGTACTTC. Its translation is CSARGSYEQYF.

The chain couples TRBV5-1 to TRBJ2-5; 11 bases are shared with TRBD2. After removal of 8 bases from V and 7 bases from J, the junction contained 7 bases not matched to a gene. The CDR3 is 13 residues long. Germline V gene sequence: CDR1 SGHRS, CDR2 YFSETQ. CDR3 bases: TGCGCCAGTTCCTTAGCGGGAGGGCTGACCCAGTACTTC. This translates into CASSLAGGLTQYF.

The chain joins TRBV19 to TRBJ2-2; 10 bases are shared with TRBD2. This CDR3 has 17 amino acids. V dropped 5 bases and J dropped 4; count of bases not matched to a gene: 10. Germline CDR1 and CDR2: LNHDA and SQIVND (reference sequence). CDR3 in DNA: TGTGCCAGTAGTGTGAAACTAGCGGGGTTAGGCACCGGGGAGCTGTTTTTT. Protein: CASSVKLAGLGTGELFF.

The rearrangement joins TRBV7-9 to TRBJ2-1; D possibly corresponds to TRBD2 (7 bases). The V gene lost 0 bases and the J gene lost 6 bases, with 12 bases spanning the gap. Germline V gene data show CDR1 as SEHNR and CDR2 as FQNEAQ (reference sequence). The CDR3 runs 15 residues. The CDR3, as DNA: TGTGCCAGCAGCTTAGCGGGGGGGGCCCTCAATGAGCAGTTCTTC. It yields the protein CASSLAGGALNEQFF. Full variable domain (rest looked up from reference TRBV7-9 and TRBJ2-1): DTGVSQNPRHKITKRGQNVTFRCDPISEHNRLYWYRQTLGQGPEFLTYFQNEAQLEKSRLLSDRFSAERPKGSFSTLEIQRTEQGDSAMYLCASSLAGGALNEQFFGPGTRLTVL.

V usage is TRBV19 and J usage is TRBJ1-2, with D possibly being TRBD1 (5 bases). Trimming pared 6 bases from V and 5 bases from J, leaving 13 bases between. CDR3 size: 13 residues. The germline CDR1 and CDR2 sequences are LNHDA and SQIVND (reference sequence). CDR3 bases: TGTGCCAGTAGCCGGGGGAACCCTTATGGCTACACCTTC. It is translated as CASSRGNPYGYTF.

V and J are TRBV10-3 and TRBJ2-7; 8 nucleotides align to TRBD1. Trimming at V came to 0 bases and at J to 7 bases, leaving 8 bases not matched to a gene. The CDR3 length is 15 residues. Germline V gene lookup returns CDR1 ENHRY and CDR2 SYGVKD. The CDR3: CAISESSQGAGEQYF. CDR3 nucleotide sequence: TGTGCCATCAGTGAGTCGAGCCAGGGGGCGGGGGAGCAGTACTTC.

The chain carries TRBV24-1 and TRBJ1-2; 8 bases fit TRBD1. This CDR3 is 18 amino acids long. The germline V gene encodes CDR1 KGHDR and CDR2 SFDVKD. J gave up 4 bases and V 5 bases, and 17 bases lay outside the gene matches. CDR3 protein: CATSGPLIQDRAGYGYTF. DNA of the CDR3: TGTGCCACCAGTGGACCACTAATTCAGGACAGGGCGGGCTATGGCTACACCTTC.

This clone has just a few counts. V is TRBV11-3 and J is TRBJ2-1, with 8 bases identical to TRBD2. V lost 3 bases and J lost 5; bases outside the gene matches: 0. CDR1 is SGHNT and CDR2 is YENEEA in the germline V gene. The CDR3 has 13 residues. This chain's CDR3 is CASSFSGNNEQFF. In nucleotides, the CDR3 is TGTGCCAGCAGCTTTAGCGGGAACAATGAGCAGTTCTTC.

This clone was counted once. This chain joins TRBV27 and TRBJ2-7, with no clear D. In germline, CDR1 is MNHEY, CDR2 SMNVEV (reference sequence). V lost 2 bases and J 6 bases, leaving 8 bases between the germline ends. The CDR3 extends over 12 amino acids. The DNA for the CDR3 is TGTGCCAGCAGTTTAGCAGGCACCGAGCAGTACTTC. This codes for CASSLAGTEQYF.

CDR3 loop: CSASKVVRDQPQHF. CDR3 bases: TGCAGTGCTAGTAAGGTGGTTCGGGATCAGCCCCAGCATTTT. The gene calls are TRBV20-1 and TRBJ1-5; D is unresolved. V was trimmed by 3 bases and J by 5 bases, leaving 14 bases between them. This CDR3 is built from 14 residues. Germline lookup yields CDR1 DFQATT and CDR2 SNEGSKA (reference sequence).